The source of this T cell receptor beta chain is a study of cytomegalovirus exposure and HLA in healthy donors. Study-level information: Researchers found that less than 90% of 350 to 500 genotyped donors fell within the Caucasian-associated ancestry cluster. Study outcomes and limitations: Diagnosis of cytomegalovirus status made by the classifier reportedly showed high specificity and sensitivity. The dataset shows that most TCR sequences were rare, while some public TCRs occurred in many donors.

This CDR3 comprises 17 residues. The J segment lost 5 bases and the V segment lost 2 bases, leaving 12 bases of the junction unmatched. The germline CDR1 and CDR2 sequences are SEHNR and FQNEAQ (reference sequence). A multiplex PCR was run with 60 Vbeta primers and 13 Jbeta primers. Profiled with immunoSEQ multiplex PCR; TCRdb holds only in-frame clones, not every one. Altogether about 160,000 clones are present, 71% being singletons, with the ten largest covering approximately 3%. On this clone: Its antigen is currently unknown.

The clonotype was recovered from a woman between 25 and 40 years old in good health and CMV-seronegative. The chain joins TRBV7-9 to TRBJ2-5, with 9 bases fitting TRBD2. The sequencing sample was made of PBMCs. The CDR3 bases are TGTGCCAGCAGCTTAAAGGTCGGGCGGGGGGGCCTGGAGACCCAGTACTTC. It specifies CASSLKVGRGGLETQYF.